A selection of T cell receptor beta chains follows, all from one sample in a study of CD8+ T cells in alopecia areata. Profiled with immunoSEQ multiplex PCR; TCRdb holds only in-frame clones, not every one. The sample consists of fewer than 150,000 clones, roughly two fifths of them appearing once. Sequenced sample: CD4+ T cells sorted from blood. These receptors were obtained from a human donor with alopecia areata. Both conserved end residues are part of each CDR3. Fields, in order: clone size, D gene, J gene, V gene, CDR3 protein, CDR3 DNA. D genes are given only for firm matches. A clone size is listed for some rows: how often the clone was seen (once, few, many), or a class if it is expanded.

- | TRBD1 | TRBJ1-2 | TRBV30 | CAWSILTLTGGGGYTF | TGTGCCTGGAGTATCCTTACCCTCACAGGGGGCGGCGGCTACACCTTC
few | - | TRBJ2-3 | TRBV15 | CATSREAREDTQYF | TGTGCCACCAGCAGAGAGGCCAGGGAAGATACGCAGTATTTT
few | - | TRBJ2-1 | TRBV19 | CASSIRGSPSYNEQFF | TGTGCCAGTAGTATACGGGGGTCCCCCTCCTACAATGAGCAGTTCTTC
- | - | TRBJ2-7 | TRBV10-2 | CASSDQGSEQYF | TGCGCCAGCAGTGACCAGGGCTCCGAGCAGTACTTC
- | - | TRBJ1-2 | TRBV29-1 | CSVVRGGGYTF | TGCAGCGTTGTGAGGGGCGGAGGCTACACCTTC
few | - | TRBJ1-1 | TRBV29-1 | CSGRGPNTEAFF | TGCAGCGGACGTGGGCCGAACACTGAAGCTTTCTTT
few | - | TRBJ2-4 | TRBV18 | CASSPPGRGALAKNIQYF | TGTGCCAGCTCACCACCGGGGCGAGGGGCGCTAGCCAAAAACATTCAGTACTTC
- | - | TRBJ1-2 | TRBV25-1 | CASSDLLNRRPDGYTF | TGTGCCAGCAGTGACCTTCTAAACCGACGGCCGGACGGCTACACCTTC
- | TRBD1 | TRBJ2-7 | TRBV5-1 | CASSLALAGGSYEQYF | TGCGCCAGCAGCTTGGCCTTGGCAGGGGGTTCCTACGAGCAGTACTTC
- | TRBD2 | TRBJ2-1 | TRBV29-1 | CSARGLAGGYNEQFF | TGCAGCGCCCGAGGCCTAGCGGGAGGATACAATGAGCAGTTCTTC
few | TRBD2 | TRBJ2-1 | TRBV11-2 | CASSFRTSANNEQFF | TGTGCCAGCAGCTTCCGGACTAGCGCGAACAATGAGCAGTTCTTC
- | - | TRBJ2-3 | TRBV5-4 | CASSLRGDTQYF | TGTGCCAGCAGCTTGAGGGGGGATACGCAGTATTTT
few | - | TRBJ2-6 | TRBV9 | CASSRIPAGANVLTF | TGTGCCAGCAGCCGGATTCCCGCCGGGGCCAACGTCCTGACTTTC
few | TRBD2 | TRBJ2-7 | TRBV28 | CASSYGASGSYEQYF | TGTGCCAGCAGTTACGGGGCTAGCGGTTCCTACGAGCAGTACTTC
- | TRBD1 | TRBJ2-7 | TRBV29-1 | CSVGGRAYDGQYF | TGCAGCGTAGGGGGCAGAGCCTACGATGGGCAGTACTTC
- | - | TRBJ2-2 | TRBV7-9 | CASSLNRDTGELFF | TGTGCCAGCAGCTTAAACCGGGACACCGGGGAGCTGTTTTTT
- | - | TRBJ1-2 | TRBV29-1 | CSVEGSYGYTF | TGCAGCGTTGAAGGGAGCTATGGCTACACCTTC
- | - | TRBJ2-5 | TRBV7-6 | CASSLGTQQETQYF | TGTGCCAGCAGCTTAGGGACCCAACAAGAGACCCAGTACTTC
few | - | TRBJ2-4 | TRBV28 | CASSTGTSQYF | TGTGCCAGCAGTACCGGGACTTCTCAGTACTTC
- | - | TRBJ2-5 | TRBV14 | CASSQDRVLSSIETQYF | TGTGCCAGCAGCCAAGATCGGGTACTTTCCTCAATAGAGACCCAGTACTTC
few | - | TRBJ2-5 | TRBV7-2 | CASRSGGLVETQYF | TGTGCCAGCAGGTCCGGGGGGCTGGTAGAGACCCAGTACTTC
- | TRBD2 | TRBJ2-2 | TRBV5-1 | CASSWTSVGTGELFF | TGCGCCAGCAGCTGGACTAGCGTGGGCACCGGGGAGCTGTTTTTT
- | - | TRBJ2-7 | TRBV9 | CASSVAPESSYEQYF | TGTGCCAGCAGCGTAGCTCCAGAGAGCTCCTACGAGCAGTACTTC
- | TRBD1 | TRBJ1-1 | TRBV29-1 | CSVEVRGQAYTEAFF | TGCAGCGTTGAAGTTAGGGGGCAGGCTTACACTGAAGCTTTCTTT
- | - | TRBJ1-5 | TRBV30 | CAWSGLGNQPQHF | TGTGCCTGGAGTGGGCTAGGCAATCAGCCCCAGCATTTT
- | TRBD1 | TRBJ2-2 | TRBV2 | CASSGQGVAGELFF | TGTGCCAGCAGCGGACAGGGCGTCGCCGGGGAGCTGTTTTTT
few | - | TRBJ2-5 | TRBV6-6 | CASTTPGGETQYF | TGTGCCAGCACTACCCCCGGAGGAGAGACCCAGTACTTC
- | TRBD1 | TRBJ1-6 | TRBV14 | CASSSPGQYNSPLHF | TGTGCCAGCAGCTCACCGGGACAGTATAATTCACCCCTCCACTTT
few | - | TRBJ2-7 | TRBV5-1 | CASSLQGGDEQYF | TGCGCCAGCAGCTTGCAGGGGGGAGACGAGCAGTACTTC
few | - | TRBJ2-7 | TRBV28 | CASSSPGPKYEQYF | TGTGCCAGCAGTTCACCGGGACCAAAGTACGAGCAGTACTTC
few | - | TRBJ2-7 | TRBV29-1 | CSVARRDEQYF | TGCAGCGTTGCCAGGAGGGACGAGCAGTACTTC
few | - | TRBJ2-7 | TRBV28 | CASSLVGRNEQYF | TGTGCCAGCAGCCTCGTCGGGCGGAACGAGCAGTACTTC
- | - | TRBJ2-7 | TRBV7-2 | CASSSYRDLEQYF | TGTGCCAGCAGCTCTTACAGGGACCTCGAGCAGTACTTC
- | TRBD1 | TRBJ1-1 | TRBV29-1 | CSVTPLTGAVAFF | TGCAGCGTTACGCCTCTGACAGGGGCTGTTGCTTTCTTT
few | TRBD1 | TRBJ1-5 | TRBV4-3 | CASSQRQGQSQPQHF | TGCGCCAGCAGCCAGCGACAGGGGCAATCCCAGCCCCAGCATTTT
- | TRBD1 | TRBJ1-2 | TRBV5-6 | CASSFRTGEGYTF | TGTGCCAGCAGCTTCAGGACAGGGGAAGGCTACACCTTC
medium-sized | TRBD1 | TRBJ2-3 | TRBV28 | CASRSYAGQGSDTQYF | TGTGCCAGCAGGTCCTATGCGGGACAGGGCTCAGATACGCAGTATTTT
few | - | TRBJ2-3 | TRBV4-3 | CASSQEGYSTDTQYF | TGCGCCAGCAGCCAAGAAGGATACAGCACAGATACGCAGTATTTT
few | TRBD2 | TRBJ2-7 | TRBV28 | CASITGGLVGEQYF | TGTGCCAGCATTACTGGTGGACTAGTAGGCGAGCAGTACTTC
- | TRBD1 | TRBJ2-7 | TRBV5-1 | CASSSGTGPFEQYF | TGCGCCAGCAGCTCCGGGACAGGGCCTTTTGAGCAGTACTTC
- | - | TRBJ2-3 | TRBV27 | CASRMGLATDTQYF | TGTGCCAGCAGGATGGGACTTGCCACAGATACGCAGTATTTT
few | - | TRBJ1-2 | TRBV6-5 | CASSYSSNGIYGYTF | TGTGCCAGCAGTTACTCGAGTAATGGGATCTATGGCTACACCTTC
- | - | TRBJ2-5 | TRBV29-1 | CSVNGRQETQYF | TGCAGCGTTAACGGGAGACAAGAGACCCAGTACTTC
- | - | TRBJ2-5 | TRBV25-1 | CASSEYRTYQETQYF | TGTGCCAGCAGTGAGTACAGGACATACCAAGAGACCCAGTACTTC
few | - | TRBJ2-7 | TRBV28 | CASSHGIAEYYEQYF | TGTGCCAGCAGTCATGGGATAGCGGAGTACTACGAGCAGTACTTC
- | - | TRBJ2-5 | TRBV27 | CASSARDHLGETQYF | TGTGCCAGCAGTGCCCGGGACCACCTGGGGGAGACCCAGTACTTC
- | TRBD1 | TRBJ2-7 | TRBV7-2 | CASSLPPTGPEQYF | TGTGCCAGCAGCTTACCCCCGACAGGGCCCGAGCAGTACTTC
- | - | TRBJ1-2 | TRBV29-1 | CSVELPSYGYTF | TGCAGCGTTGAGCTACCTTCCTATGGCTACACCTTC
many | - | TRBJ2-2 | TRBV7-9 | CASSPDIDGELFF | TGTGCCAGCAGCCCGGACATCGACGGGGAGCTGTTTTTT
- | TRBD1 | TRBJ1-5 | TRBV29-1 | CSAWTGLGNQPQHF | TGCAGCGCCTGGACAGGGTTGGGCAATCAGCCCCAGCATTTT
few | - | TRBJ2-3 | TRBV29-1 | CSVNRISTDTQYF | TGCAGCGTGAACCGTATTAGCACAGATACGCAGTATTTT
once | TRBD1 | TRBJ1-1 | TRBV6-1 | CASSPRGDTEAFF | TGTGCCAGCAGCCCCAGGGGGGACACTGAAGCTTTCTTT
few | - | TRBJ2-4 | TRBV28 | CASSFGRVKNIQYF | TGTGCCAGCAGTTTCGGCAGGGTCAAAAACATTCAGTACTTC